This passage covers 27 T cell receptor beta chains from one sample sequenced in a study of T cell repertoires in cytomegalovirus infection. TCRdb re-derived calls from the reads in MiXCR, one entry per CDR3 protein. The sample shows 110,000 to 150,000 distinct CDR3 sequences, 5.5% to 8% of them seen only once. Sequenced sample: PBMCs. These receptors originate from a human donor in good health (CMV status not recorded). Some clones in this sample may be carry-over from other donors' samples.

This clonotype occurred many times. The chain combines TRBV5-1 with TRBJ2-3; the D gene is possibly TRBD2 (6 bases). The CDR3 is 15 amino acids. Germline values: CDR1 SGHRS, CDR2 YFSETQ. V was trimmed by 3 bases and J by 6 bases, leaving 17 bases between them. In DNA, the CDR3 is TGCGCCAGCAGCTCATTAGGGGACTCCGTGGATACGCAGTATTTT. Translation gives CASSSLGDSVDTQYF. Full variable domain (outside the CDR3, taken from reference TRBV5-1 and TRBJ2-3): KAGVTQTPRYLIKTRGQQVTLSCSPISGHRSVSWYQQTPGQGLQFLFEYFSETQRNKGNFPGRFSGRQFSNSRSEMNVSTLELGDSALYLCASSSLGDSVDTQYFGPGTRLTVL.

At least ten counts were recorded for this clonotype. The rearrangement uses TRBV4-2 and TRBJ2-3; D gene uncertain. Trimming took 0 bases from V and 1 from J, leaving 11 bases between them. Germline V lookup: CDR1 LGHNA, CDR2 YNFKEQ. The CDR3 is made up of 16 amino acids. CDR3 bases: TGTGCCAGCAGCCAAGAAACAGCCCCTCGCACAGATACGCAGTATTTT. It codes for CASSQETAPRTDTQYF.

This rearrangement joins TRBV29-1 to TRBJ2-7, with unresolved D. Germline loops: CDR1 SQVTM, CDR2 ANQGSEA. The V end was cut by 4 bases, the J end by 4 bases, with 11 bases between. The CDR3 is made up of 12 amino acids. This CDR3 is CSVVVVGYEQYF. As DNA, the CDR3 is TGCAGCGTTGTAGTGGTCGGTTACGAGCAGTACTTC.

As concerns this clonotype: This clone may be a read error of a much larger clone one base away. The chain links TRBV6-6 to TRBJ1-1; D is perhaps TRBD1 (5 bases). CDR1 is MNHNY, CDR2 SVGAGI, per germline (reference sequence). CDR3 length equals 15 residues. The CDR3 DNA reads TGTGCCAGCACATATCTAGGGGAGGGAGGCACTGAAGCTTTATTT. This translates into CASTYLGEGGTEALF.

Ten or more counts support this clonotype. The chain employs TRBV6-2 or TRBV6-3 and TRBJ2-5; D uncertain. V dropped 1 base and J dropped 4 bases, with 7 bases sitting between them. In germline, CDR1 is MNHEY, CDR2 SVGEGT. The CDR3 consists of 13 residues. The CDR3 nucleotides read TGTGCCAGCAGTTACTTTCGAGGAGAGACCCAGTACTTC. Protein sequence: CASSYFRGETQYF.

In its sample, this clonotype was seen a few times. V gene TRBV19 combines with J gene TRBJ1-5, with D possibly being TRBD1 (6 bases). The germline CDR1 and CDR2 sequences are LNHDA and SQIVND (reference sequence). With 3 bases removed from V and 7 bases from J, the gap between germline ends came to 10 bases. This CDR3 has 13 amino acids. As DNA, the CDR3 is TGTGCCAGTAGTATGGAGGGGGTCCAGCCCCAGCATTTT. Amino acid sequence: CASSMEGVQPQHF.

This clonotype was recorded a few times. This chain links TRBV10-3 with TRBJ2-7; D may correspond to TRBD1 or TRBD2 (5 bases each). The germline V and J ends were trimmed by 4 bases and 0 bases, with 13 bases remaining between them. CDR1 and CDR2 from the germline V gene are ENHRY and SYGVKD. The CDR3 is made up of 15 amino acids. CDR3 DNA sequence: TGTGCCATCAGTGGAGGGGTCCCCAACTCCTACGAGCAGTACTTC. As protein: CAISGGVPNSYEQYF.

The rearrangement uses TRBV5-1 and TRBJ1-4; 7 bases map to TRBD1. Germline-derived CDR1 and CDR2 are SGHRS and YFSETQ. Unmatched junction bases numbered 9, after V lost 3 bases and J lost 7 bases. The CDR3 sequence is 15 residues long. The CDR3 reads CASSWTGTDGEKLFF. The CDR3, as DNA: TGCGCCAGCAGCTGGACCGGGACAGATGGTGAAAAACTGTTTTTT. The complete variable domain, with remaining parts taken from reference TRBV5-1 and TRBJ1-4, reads KAGVTQTPRYLIKTRGQQVTLSCSPISGHRSVSWYQQTPGQGLQFLFEYFSETQRNKGNFPGRFSGRQFSNSRSEMNVSTLELGDSALYLCASSWTGTDGEKLFFGSGTQLSVL.

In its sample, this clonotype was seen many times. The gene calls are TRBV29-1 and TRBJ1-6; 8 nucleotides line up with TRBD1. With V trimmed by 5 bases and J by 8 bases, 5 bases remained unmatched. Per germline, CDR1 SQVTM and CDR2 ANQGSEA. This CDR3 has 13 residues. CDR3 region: CSVRDRSDSPLHF. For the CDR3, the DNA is TGCAGCGTTCGGGACAGGTCGGATTCACCCCTCCACTTT.

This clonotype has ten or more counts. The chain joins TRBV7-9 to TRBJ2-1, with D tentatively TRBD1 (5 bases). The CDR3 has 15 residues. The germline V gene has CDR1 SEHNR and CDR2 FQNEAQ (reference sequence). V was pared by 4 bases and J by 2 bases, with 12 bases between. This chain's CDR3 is CASSSRTLTYNEQFF. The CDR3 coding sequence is TGTGCCAGCAGCTCCCGGACACTTACCTACAATGAGCAGTTCTTC. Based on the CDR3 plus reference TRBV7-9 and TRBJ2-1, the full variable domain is DTGVSQNPRHKITKRGQNVTFRCDPISEHNRLYWYRQTLGQGPEFLTYFQNEAQLEKSRLLSDRFSAERPKGSFSTLEIQRTEQGDSAMYLCASSSRTLTYNEQFFGPGTRLTVL.

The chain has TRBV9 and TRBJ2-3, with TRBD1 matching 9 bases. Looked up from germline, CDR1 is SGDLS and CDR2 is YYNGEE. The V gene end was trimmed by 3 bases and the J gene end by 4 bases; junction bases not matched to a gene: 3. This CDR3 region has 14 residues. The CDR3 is CASSARQGADTQYF. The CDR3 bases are TGTGCCAGCAGCGCTCGACAGGGGGCAGATACGCAGTATTTT.

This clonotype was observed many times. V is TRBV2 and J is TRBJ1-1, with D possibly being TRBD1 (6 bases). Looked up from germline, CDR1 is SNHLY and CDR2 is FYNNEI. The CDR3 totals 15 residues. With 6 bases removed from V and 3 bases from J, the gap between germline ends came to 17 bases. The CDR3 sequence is CASRGPDRRDTEAFF. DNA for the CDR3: TGTGCCAGCAGGGGTCCGGACAGACGAGACACTGAAGCTTTCTTT.

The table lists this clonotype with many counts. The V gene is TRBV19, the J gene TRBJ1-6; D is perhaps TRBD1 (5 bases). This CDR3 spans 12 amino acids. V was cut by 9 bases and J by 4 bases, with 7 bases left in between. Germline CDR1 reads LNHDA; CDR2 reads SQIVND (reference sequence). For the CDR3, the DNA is TGTGCCAGCGGGGGATATAATTCACCCCTCCACTTT. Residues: CASGGYNSPLHF.

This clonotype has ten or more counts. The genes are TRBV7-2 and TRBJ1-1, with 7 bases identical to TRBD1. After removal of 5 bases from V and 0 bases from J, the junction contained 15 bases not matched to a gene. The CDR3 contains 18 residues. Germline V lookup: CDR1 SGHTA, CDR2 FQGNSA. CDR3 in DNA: TGTGCCAGCAGCCTAGACCAAACAGGGGTACAGATGAACACTGAAGCTTTCTTT. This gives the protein CASSLDQTGVQMNTEAFF.

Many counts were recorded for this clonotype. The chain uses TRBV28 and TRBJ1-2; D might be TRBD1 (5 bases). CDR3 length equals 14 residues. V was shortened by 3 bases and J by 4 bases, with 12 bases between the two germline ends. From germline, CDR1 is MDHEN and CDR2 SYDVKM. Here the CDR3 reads CASSFRGFPYGYTF. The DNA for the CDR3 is TGTGCCAGCAGTTTTAGGGGATTTCCCTATGGCTACACCTTC.

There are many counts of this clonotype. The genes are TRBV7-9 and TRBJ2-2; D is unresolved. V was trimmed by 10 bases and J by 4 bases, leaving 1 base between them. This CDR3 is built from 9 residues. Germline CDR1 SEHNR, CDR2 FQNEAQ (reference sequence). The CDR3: CATTGELFF. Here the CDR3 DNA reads TGTGCCACCACCGGGGAGCTGTTTTTT.

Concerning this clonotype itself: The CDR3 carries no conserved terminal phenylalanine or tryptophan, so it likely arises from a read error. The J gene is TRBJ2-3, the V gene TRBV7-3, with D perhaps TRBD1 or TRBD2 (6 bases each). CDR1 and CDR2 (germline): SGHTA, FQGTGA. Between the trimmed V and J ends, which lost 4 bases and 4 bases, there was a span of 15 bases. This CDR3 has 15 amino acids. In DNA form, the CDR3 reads TGTGCCAGCAGCTCTCGGGGGCGATTCGCAGATACGCAGTATGTT. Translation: CASSSRGRFADTQYV.

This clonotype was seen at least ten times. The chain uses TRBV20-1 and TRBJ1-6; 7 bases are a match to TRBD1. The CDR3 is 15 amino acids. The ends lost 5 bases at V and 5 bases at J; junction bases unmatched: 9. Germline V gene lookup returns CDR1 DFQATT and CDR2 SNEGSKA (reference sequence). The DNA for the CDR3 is TGCAGTGCTGGGGGCACAGGGGCGAATAATTCACCCCTCCACTTT. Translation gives CSAGGTGANNSPLHF.

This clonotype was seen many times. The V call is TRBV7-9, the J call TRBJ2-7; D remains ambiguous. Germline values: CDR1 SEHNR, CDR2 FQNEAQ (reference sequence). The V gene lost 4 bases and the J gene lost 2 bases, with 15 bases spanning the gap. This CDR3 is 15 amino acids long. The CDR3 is CASSSPGPFPYEQYF. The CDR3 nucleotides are TGTGCCAGCAGCTCCCCGGGTCCTTTCCCCTACGAGCAGTACTTC.

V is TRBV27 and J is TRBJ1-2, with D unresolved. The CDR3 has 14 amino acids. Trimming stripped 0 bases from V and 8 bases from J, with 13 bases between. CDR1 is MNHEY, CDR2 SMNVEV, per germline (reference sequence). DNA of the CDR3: TGTGCCAGCAGTTTATCTCTCGGGATTAACGGCTACACCTTC. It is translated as CASSLSLGINGYTF.

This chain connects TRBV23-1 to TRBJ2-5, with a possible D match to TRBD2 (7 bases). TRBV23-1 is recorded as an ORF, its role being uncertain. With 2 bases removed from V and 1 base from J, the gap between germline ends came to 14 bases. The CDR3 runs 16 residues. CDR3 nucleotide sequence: TGCGCCAGCAGTCAACCGACGGGGGGCTGCCAAGAGACCCAGTACTTC. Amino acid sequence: CASSQPTGGCQETQYF.

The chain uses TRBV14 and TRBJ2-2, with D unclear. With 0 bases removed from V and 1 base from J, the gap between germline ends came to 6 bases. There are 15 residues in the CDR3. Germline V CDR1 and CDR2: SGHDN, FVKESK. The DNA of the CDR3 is TGTGCCAGCAGCCAAGATCCCGGGAACACCGGGGAGCTGTTTTTT. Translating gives CASSQDPGNTGELFF.

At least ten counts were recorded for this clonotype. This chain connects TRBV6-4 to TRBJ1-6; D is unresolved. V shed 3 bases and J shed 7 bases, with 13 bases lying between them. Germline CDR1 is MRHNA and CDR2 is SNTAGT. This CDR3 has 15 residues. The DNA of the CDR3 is TGTGCCAGCAGTGAATCTGGGCCCCCAAATTCACCCCTCCACTTT. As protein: CASSESGPPNSPLHF.

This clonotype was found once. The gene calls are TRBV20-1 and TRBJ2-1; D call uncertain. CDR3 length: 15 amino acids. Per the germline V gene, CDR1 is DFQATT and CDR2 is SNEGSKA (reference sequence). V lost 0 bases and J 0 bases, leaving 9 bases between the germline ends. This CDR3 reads CSARDIQSSYNEQFF. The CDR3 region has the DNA TGCAGTGCTAGAGACATCCAAAGCTCCTACAATGAGCAGTTCTTC.

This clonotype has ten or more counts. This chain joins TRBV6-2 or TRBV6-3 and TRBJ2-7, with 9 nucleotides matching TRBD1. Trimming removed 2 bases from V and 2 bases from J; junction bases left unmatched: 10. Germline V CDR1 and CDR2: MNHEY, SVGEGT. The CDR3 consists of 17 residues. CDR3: CASSYGKRTGVPYEQYF. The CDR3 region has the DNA TGTGCCAGCAGTTACGGGAAACGGACAGGGGTTCCCTACGAGCAGTACTTC.

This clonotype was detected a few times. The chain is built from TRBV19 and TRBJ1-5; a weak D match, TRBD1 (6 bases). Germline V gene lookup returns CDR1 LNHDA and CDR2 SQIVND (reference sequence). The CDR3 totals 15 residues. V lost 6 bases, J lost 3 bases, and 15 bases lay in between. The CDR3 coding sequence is TGTGCCAGTAGCAAACAGGGATGGCCCAATCAGCCCCAGCATTTT. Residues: CASSKQGWPNQPQHF.

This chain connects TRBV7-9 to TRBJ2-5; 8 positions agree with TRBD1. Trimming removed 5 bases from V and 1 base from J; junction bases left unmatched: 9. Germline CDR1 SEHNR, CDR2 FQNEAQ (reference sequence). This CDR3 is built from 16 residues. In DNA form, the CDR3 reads TGTGCCAGCAGCCCGGGGACAGGAGTATTCCAAGAGACCCAGTACTTC. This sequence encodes CASSPGTGVFQETQYF.